This is a list of T cell receptor beta chains from one sample in a study of STAT5B mutations in CD4+ large granular lymphocyte leukemia. Repertoires were generated with immunoSEQ multiplex PCR, while TCRdb's copy carries only in-frame clones and drops some. Among approximately 31,000 clones listed, roughly 72% were seen once. The specimen was CD4+ T cells from blood buffy coats. The receptors here all came from a human donor in good health. Each CDR3 is given with its conserved first and last residue. D genes are given only for firm matches.

>TRBV4-3|-|TRBJ1-3
CASSQVTGDTIYF
>TRBV4-1|-|TRBJ1-2
CASSPPRQTYGYTF
>TRBV4-1|TRBD2|TRBJ2-2
CASSRKAGGANTGELFF
>TRBV14|-|TRBJ2-7
CASSQTYEQYF
>TRBV9|TRBD2|TRBJ2-7
CASSIGTSDTDEQYF
>TRBV29-1|-|TRBJ1-3
CSVEGFGNTIYF
>TRBV5-6|TRBD1|TRBJ1-6
CASSTMTGGHSPLHF
>TRBV29-1|TRBD2|TRBJ2-3
CSVVRGGVLDTQYF
>TRBV7-9|-|TRBJ2-6
CASRGLGGPFSGANVLTF
>TRBV27|TRBD2|TRBJ2-7
CASSKDVVSGTYEQYF
>TRBV7-2|TRBD2|TRBJ2-5
CASSLAGAGVQETQYF
>TRBV7-9|-|TRBJ1-1
CASSFEGNTEAFF
>TRBV6-1|-|TRBJ1-1
CASSETVRGQAFF
>TRBV7-2|TRBD1|TRBJ1-6
CASGGGQGYNSPLHF
>TRBV5-4|-|TRBJ2-5
CASSLDDRWETQYF
>TRBV2|TRBD1|TRBJ1-6
CASSSHRGRNSPLHF
>TRBV5-8|TRBD1|TRBJ1-4
CASSLEGTGYEKLFF
>TRBV11-2|-|TRBJ2-7
CASSSQGPGEQYF
>TRBV2|-|TRBJ1-4
CASKKLREGWEKLFF
>TRBV25-1|-|TRBJ1-4
CASSGGTASEKLFF
>TRBV10-3|TRBD1|TRBJ2-7
CAIVRDRGHEQYF
>TRBV7-2|-|TRBJ2-3
CASTALRGVDTQYF
>TRBV7-8|TRBD1|TRBJ2-2
CADGQGSNTGELFF
>TRBV5-6|-|TRBJ1-5
CASSFGASNQPQHF
>TRBV6-1|TRBD1|TRBJ2-2
CASSETGGTGELFF
>TRBV2|TRBD2|TRBJ2-3
CASSEGLAETDTQYF
>TRBV2|TRBD1|TRBJ1-6
CASRRQGARNSPLHF
>TRBV7-2|TRBD2|TRBJ2-3
CASSLANAGGSTDTQYF
>TRBV7-3|TRBD1|TRBJ1-6
CASSLGQGHSPLHF
>TRBV5-1|-|TRBJ2-5
CASSGSGGGPEETQYF
>TRBV6-6|TRBD1|TRBJ2-1
CASYGTGGFDEQFF
>TRBV7-2|-|TRBJ2-1
CASSYAGTASSLFF
>TRBV5-6|-|TRBJ2-1
CASSLYHRADNEQFF
>TRBV29-1|TRBD1|TRBJ1-1
CSVVLGTGRTEAFF
>TRBV2|-|TRBJ1-2
CASSESSWTYGYTF
>TRBV5-4|-|TRBJ1-6
CASSSQGSSYNSPLHF
>TRBV7-9|-|TRBJ1-4
CASSPQSNEKLFF
>TRBV10-3|TRBD2|TRBJ2-2
CAIMGLALNGELFF
>TRBV7-2|-|TRBJ2-5
CASSPTSETQYF
>TRBV7-2|-|TRBJ1-5
CASSNRRGNQPQHF
>TRBV6-6|-|TRBJ1-5
CASTTSPRGPQHF
>TRBV11-2|TRBD1|TRBJ1-1
CASTTAGDSYTEAFF
>TRBV11-3|-|TRBJ2-1
CASSSGGGNEQFF
>TRBV4-1|-|TRBJ2-2
CASSQGERIHNTGELFF
>TRBV30|-|TRBJ2-1
CAWSVLKGGEQFF
>TRBV14|-|TRBJ1-1
CASSPLRGMNTEAFF